The 32 T cell receptor beta chains in this list originate from one sample, sequenced in a study of human T cells and chemical hapten exposure. The time point here: patch test 1, 2 weeks after DPC sensitization. Sample treatment: therapeutic diphenylcyclopropenone sensitization with weekly scalp DPC. MiXCR, applied by TCRdb to the RACE reads, yields one record per CDR3 protein. The sample includes about 82,000 distinct CDR3 sequences, about 10% of them seen just once. Sequences were derived from whole blood, sampled in connection with sensitization to the hapten diphenylcyclopropenone (DPC). The receptor source for this set is a woman aged 45-65 years with alopecia areata. Some clones in this sample may be carry-over from other donors' samples.

Regarding this clonotype: Being one base from a much bigger clone, this may be a read error. This chain joins TRBV7-9 and TRBJ2-1, with D unclear. Germline CDR1 is SEHNR and CDR2 is FQNEAQ (reference sequence). The CDR3 sequence is 14 residues long. Here the CDR3 reads CASSLDASYNGQFF. In nucleotides, the CDR3 is TGTGCCAGCAGCTTAGATGCCTCCTACAATGGGCAGTTCTTC.

The V call is TRBV5-1, the J call TRBJ1-4; D is ambiguous. The germline V gene encodes CDR1 SGHRS and CDR2 YFSETQ. The length of the CDR3 is 13 residues. Trimming pared 3 bases from V and 5 bases from J, leaving 8 bases between. The CDR3 reads CASSSRENEKLFF. CDR3 in DNA: TGCGCCAGCAGCTCAAGGGAAAATGAAAAACTGTTTTTT.

The table lists this clonotype with many counts. V and J are TRBV6-6 and TRBJ2-7; D is ambiguous. CDR3 length: 11 residues. V lost 0 bases, J lost 7 bases, and 4 bases lay in between. The V gene's germline CDR1 is MNHNY and CDR2 SVGAGI (reference sequence). The CDR3 region is CASSYSGEQYF. The CDR3 nucleotides are TGTGCCAGCAGTTACTCCGGTGAGCAGTACTTC.

This clonotype was counted many times. The chain is built from TRBV19 and TRBJ2-3; perhaps TRBD2 as D (5 bases). With 5 bases removed from V and 3 bases from J, the gap between germline ends came to 9 bases. Germline-derived CDR1 and CDR2 are LNHDA and SQIVND (reference sequence). The length of the CDR3 is 13 residues. The CDR3 DNA is TGTGCCAGTAGTGGAGGTGGGACAGATACGCAGTATTTT. Translating gives CASSGGGTDTQYF.

This clonotype was found a few times. The rearrangement uses TRBV27 and TRBJ1-6; D gene ambiguous. V gave up 5 bases and J gave up 14 bases, with 13 bases separating them. Germline V gene sequence: CDR1 MNHEY, CDR2 SMNVEV (reference sequence). The CDR3 totals 12 residues. The CDR3, as DNA: TGTGCCAGCAGTCCCGACCGATACTCCCTCCACTTT. Its protein product is CASSPDRYSLHF.

V is TRBV6-1 and J is TRBJ2-1; perhaps TRBD2 as D (6 bases). V was cut by 9 bases and J by 0 bases, with 15 bases left in between. CDR1 and CDR2 from the germline V gene are MNHNS and SASEGT. This CDR3 spans 15 amino acids. The DNA for the CDR3 is TGTGCCAGACCCGGAGGGCTTAGCTCCTACAATGAGCAGTTCTTC. It is translated as CARPGGLSSYNEQFF.

The chain couples TRBV10-2 to TRBJ1-1; perhaps TRBD1 as D (5 bases). V was trimmed by 7 bases and J by 1 base, leaving 10 bases between them. Germline V gene data show CDR1 as WSHSY and CDR2 as SAAADI. The CDR3 consists of 13 residues. The CDR3 region has the DNA TGCGCCAGCAAGGACACCGGGAACACTGAAGCTTTCTTT. As protein: CASKDTGNTEAFF.

In its sample, this clonotype was seen a few times. This sequence joins TRBV4-2 and TRBJ1-2; D gene ambiguous. Per the germline V gene, CDR1 is LGHNA and CDR2 is YNFKEQ. The V end lost 5 bases, the J end lost 10 bases, and 11 bases lay between the germline ends. This CDR3 comprises 11 residues. CDR3 nucleotide sequence: TGTGCCAGCAGCAAAACCGGGTCCTACACCTTC. Amino acids: CASSKTGSYTF.

This sequence joins TRBV20-1 and TRBJ1-3; 7 bases match TRBD1. Trimming removed 4 bases from V and 0 bases from J; junction bases left unmatched: 3. Germline CDR1 DFQATT, CDR2 SNEGSKA (reference sequence). There are 14 residues in the CDR3. CDR3 sequence reads: CSATDRLSGNTIYF. CDR3 coding DNA: TGCAGTGCTACGGACAGGCTCTCTGGAAACACCATATATTTT.

This clonotype appeared many times. The rearrangement links TRBV25-1 to TRBJ2-7; 7 bases fit TRBD2. The trim removed 2 bases at V and 6 bases at J, leaving 10 bases unmatched. CDR3 length: 15 residues. The germline V gene encodes CDR1 MGHDK and CDR2 SYGVNS. For the CDR3, the DNA is TGTGCCAGCAGTGAAGTTCAAGCGGGAAAGGTCGAGCAGTACTTC. Translation: CASSEVQAGKVEQYF.

This clonotype occurred many times. V is TRBV2 and J is TRBJ1-4; possible D gene TRBD1, 6 bases. CDR3 length: 16 residues. The germline V gene has CDR1 SNHLY and CDR2 FYNNEI. V lost 2 bases and J 4 bases, leaving 14 bases between the germline ends. The CDR3 spells CASSENPGAVNEKLFF. For the CDR3, the DNA is TGTGCCAGCAGTGAAAATCCGGGGGCGGTTAATGAAAAACTGTTTTTT.

This clonotype was seen repeatedly, ten times or more. J is TRBJ2-3 and V is TRBV6-2 or TRBV6-3, with D uncertain. Trimming removed 0 bases from V and 4 bases from J, with 5 bases in between. This CDR3 has 13 residues. Looked up from germline, CDR1 is MNHEY and CDR2 is SVGEGT. Here the CDR3 reads CASSYSSADTQYF. The CDR3 DNA is TGTGCCAGCAGTTACTCTTCGGCAGATACGCAGTATTTT.

Concerning this clonotype itself: This clone may be a read error of a much larger clone one base away. The chain recombines TRBV20-1 with TRBJ2-2, with 12 nucleotides matching TRBD2. V trimming: 5 bases; J trimming: 3 bases; junction bases outside the gene matches: 4. Germline values: CDR1 DFQATT, CDR2 SNEGSKA (reference sequence). This CDR3 region has 15 residues. The CDR3 region has the DNA TGCAGTGCTGGAAGACTAGCGGGAGACACCGGGGAGCTGTTTTTT. Amino acid sequence: CSAGRLAGDTGELFF.

This chain connects TRBV6-2 or TRBV6-3 to TRBJ1-2; weak D call: TRBD1 (6 bases). Germline V lookup: CDR1 MNHEY, CDR2 SVGEGT. This CDR3 is 12 amino acids long. Trimming stripped 6 bases from V and 4 bases from J, with 9 bases between. The CDR3 DNA follows: TGTGCCAGCAGGACAGGACTCTATGGCTACACCTTC. Residues: CASRTGLYGYTF.

This chain joins TRBV11-1 and TRBJ2-2; D might be TRBD2 (6 bases). Germline loops: CDR1 SGHAT, CDR2 FQDESV (reference sequence). The length of the CDR3 is 15 residues. Trimming stripped 2 bases from V and 5 bases from J, with 12 bases between. Here the CDR3 DNA reads TGTGCCAGCAGCTTACGGGGGTTTCGGACCGGGGAGCTGTTTTTT. Its protein product is CASSLRGFRTGELFF.

The chain joins TRBV6-1 to TRBJ2-5; TRBD2 matches at 9 bases. V lost 8 bases, J lost 2 bases, and 3 bases stayed unmatched. The CDR3 has 13 amino acids. Germline V gene lookup returns CDR1 MNHNS and CDR2 SASEGT. This chain's CDR3 is CASLAGPQETQYF. The CDR3 DNA reads TGTGCCAGCCTAGCGGGGCCTCAAGAGACCCAGTACTTC.

V is TRBV28 and J is TRBJ2-7, with unresolved D. From germline, CDR1 is MDHEN and CDR2 SYDVKM. V lost 7 bases and J lost 4, with 14 bases in between. The CDR3 has 13 residues. The CDR3 DNA follows: TGTGCCAGCACCGCCCTCCTTCGTTACGAGCAGTACTTC. Its protein product is CASTALLRYEQYF. The full variable domain, its missing parts supplied by reference TRBV28 and TRBJ2-7, is DVKVTQSSRYLVKRTGEKVFLECVQDMDHENMFWYRQDPGLGLRLIYFSYDVKMKEKGDIPEGYSVSREKKERFSLILESASTNQTSMYLCASTALLRYEQYFGPGTRLTVT.

The chain joins TRBV12-3 or TRBV12-4 to TRBJ2-2; 8 bases fit TRBD2. This CDR3 has 16 residues. V was pared by 7 bases and J by 5 bases, with 12 bases of the junction left unmatched. The CDR3 DNA sequence: TGTGCCAGCACCTCCGCCCTAGCGGGCCTAACCGGGGAGCTGTTTTTT. It encodes CASTSALAGLTGELFF.

This clonotype was picked up many times. The chain links TRBV6-2 or TRBV6-3 to TRBJ2-7; TRBD2 aligns across 9 bases. Germline V gene data show CDR1 as MNHEY and CDR2 as SVGEGT. This CDR3 region has 14 residues. V was pared by 4 bases and J by 5 bases, with 6 bases of the junction left unmatched. The CDR3, as DNA: TGTGCCAGCAGTTTAGCGGGGGAGTCCCACGAGCAGTACTTC. Translated, it gives CASSLAGESHEQYF.

The chain combines TRBV6-2 or TRBV6-3 with TRBJ2-5, with 8 bases fitting TRBD2. This CDR3 has 13 residues. After removal of 8 bases from V and 5 bases from J, the junction contained 7 bases not matched to a gene. Germline V CDR1 and CDR2: MNHEY, SVGEGT. CDR3 loop: CASASGPWETQYF. DNA of the CDR3: TGTGCCAGCGCTAGCGGGCCTTGGGAGACCCAGTACTTC.

The chain has TRBV7-6 and TRBJ2-1; 7 bases map to TRBD2. The J segment lost 4 bases and the V segment lost 4 bases, leaving 7 bases of the junction unmatched. This CDR3 is built from 15 residues. Germline CDR1 reads SGHVS; CDR2 reads FNYEAQ. The CDR3, as DNA: TGTGCCAGCAGCTCCCAGGGACTATCTTACAATGAGCAGTTCTTC. Amino acids: CASSSQGLSYNEQFF. The entire variable domain, with the rest obtained from reference TRBV7-6 and TRBJ2-1, is as follows: GAGVSQSPRYKVTKRGQDVALRCDPISGHVSLYWYRQALGQGPEFLTYFNYEAQQDKSGLPNDRFSAERPEGSISTLTIQRTEQRDSAMYRCASSSQGLSYNEQFFGPGTRLTVL.

This chain links TRBV7-2 with TRBJ1-2; TRBD1 is a possible D gene (6 bases). Trimming cost V 1 base and J 6 bases, with 12 bases left between them. Looked up from germline, CDR1 is SGHTA and CDR2 is FQGNSA. The CDR3 covers 14 residues. CDR3 DNA: TGTGCCAGCAGCTTAGATGGGACAAGCAATGGCTACACCTTC. Translated, it gives CASSLDGTSNGYTF.

This clonotype was seen many times. V gene TRBV3-1 combines with J gene TRBJ2-7; 7 bases match TRBD1. The CDR3 is 15 residues long. The V and J ends lost 0 bases and 3 bases, in that order; junction bases with no gene match: 5. Germline V CDR1 and CDR2: LGHDT, YNNKEL (reference sequence). The CDR3 loop reads CASSQERDRDYEQYF. The CDR3 DNA is TGTGCCAGCAGCCAAGAGAGAGACAGGGACTACGAGCAGTACTTC.

This clonotype was counted many times. The chain joins TRBV6-1 to TRBJ1-1, with D perhaps TRBD1 (5 bases). Between the trimmed V and J ends, which lost 6 bases and 0 bases, there was a span of 14 bases. Germline V gene lookup returns CDR1 MNHNS and CDR2 SASEGT. The CDR3 totals 15 residues. CDR3 bases: TGTGCCAGCAGCCGACAGCCGGGGATGAACACTGAAGCTTTCTTT. It specifies CASSRQPGMNTEAFF.

This clonotype has a count of ten or more. The chain is built from TRBV7-8 and TRBJ1-2; possible D gene TRBD1, 6 bases. V was shortened by 1 base and J by 7 bases, with 13 bases between the two germline ends. Germline-derived CDR1 and CDR2 are SGHVS and FQNEAQ. The CDR3 loop spans 14 amino acids. The CDR3 here is CASSLEQGSAGYTF. In nucleotides, the CDR3 is TGTGCCAGCAGCTTAGAACAGGGTTCTGCTGGCTACACCTTC.

The sample holds a few counts of this clonotype. The chain couples TRBV27 to TRBJ2-7; TRBD2 matches at 9 bases. CDR3 size: 15 residues. The germline CDR1 and CDR2 sequences are MNHEY and SMNVEV (reference sequence). Unmatched junction bases numbered 11, after V lost 5 bases and J lost 6 bases. CDR3 amino acids: CASSTPSAGGFEQYF. DNA for the CDR3: TGTGCCAGCAGTACCCCGTCTGCGGGGGGGTTCGAGCAGTACTTC.

CDR3 region: CASSLNIGVATEAFF. Written as DNA, the CDR3 is TGTGCCAGCAGCTTAAATATAGGGGTGGCCACTGAAGCTTTCTTT. The chain uses TRBV7-3 and TRBJ1-1; TRBD1 might be the D (5 bases). Germline CDR1 and CDR2: SGHTA and FQGTGA. The CDR3 consists of 15 residues. The V end was cut by 1 base, the J end by 4 bases, with 13 bases between.

The table lists this clonotype with many counts. This rearrangement joins TRBV5-4 to TRBJ1-2, with 8 bases identical to TRBD1. Germline loops: CDR1 SGHNT, CDR2 YYREEE (reference sequence). V dropped 2 bases and J dropped 5; count of bases not matched to a gene: 2. The CDR3 spans 13 residues. CDR3 in DNA: TGTGCCAGCAGCTTAGACAGGGGTTATGGCTACACCTTC. Its translation: CASSLDRGYGYTF.

There are many counts of this clonotype. The chain carries TRBV3-1 and TRBJ2-7, with 9 nucleotides matching TRBD2. Unmatched junction bases numbered 1, after V lost 4 bases and J lost 0 bases. Germline CDR1 is LGHDT and CDR2 is YNNKEL (reference sequence). CDR3 size: 14 residues. The CDR3: CASSPTSGSYEQYF. In DNA, the CDR3 is TGTGCCAGCAGCCCGACTAGCGGCTCCTACGAGCAGTACTTC.

This clonotype occurred a few times. This chain joins TRBV9 and TRBJ2-1; 7 bases align to TRBD2. Germline V gene lookup returns CDR1 SGDLS and CDR2 YYNGEE. V shed 0 bases, J shed 16 bases, and the junction held 7 bases outside the gene matches. The CDR3 length is 12 residues. The CDR3 sequence is CASSVGAAGPFF. For the CDR3, the DNA is TGTGCCAGCAGCGTAGGGGCAGCGGGACCCTTCTTC.

This clonotype was observed many times. V is TRBV28 and J is TRBJ2-5; D gene uncertain. Germline V gene sequence: CDR1 MDHEN, CDR2 SYDVKM. The CDR3 extends over 13 amino acids. V was clipped by 3 bases and J by 5 bases, with 10 bases between them. CDR3 sequence: CASSLGSLETQYF. DNA for the CDR3: TGTGCCAGCAGTTTGGGCTCCCTGGAGACCCAGTACTTC.

The V and J genes are TRBV6-6 and TRBJ2-5; D gene ambiguous. Looked up from germline, CDR1 is MNHNY and CDR2 is SVGAGI (reference sequence). The CDR3 is 12 residues long. V lost 6 bases and J 1 base, leaving 6 bases between the germline ends. This CDR3 is CASSRIQETQYF. The CDR3 nucleotides read TGTGCCAGCAGCCGGATCCAAGAGACCCAGTACTTC.